These 22 T cell receptor beta chains were sequenced from one sample in a study of CD8 T cell repertoires and HIV-1 epitope variants. The table came from immunoSEQ multiplex PCR; TCRdb's copy has only in-frame clones and leaves some out. This sample carries about 5,100 clones, 65% to 70% of them seen once, and the ten largest clones take 40% to 45%. For these TCRs, the target antigens are not known. Sequencing was done on a sample of cultured CD8+ T cells derived from PBMCs. The receptors here all came from a male donor with HIV.

V and J are TRBV23-1 and TRBJ2-5, with 7 nucleotides matching TRBD1. TRBV23-1 is flagged as an ORF with uncertain function. V lost 6 bases, J lost 5 bases, and 12 bases stayed unmatched. The CDR3 covers 15 residues. The CDR3 spells CASSQKDRVGETQYF. The DNA for the CDR3 is TGCGCCAGCAGCCAAAAAGACAGGGTGGGTGAGACCCAGTACTTC.

The genes are TRBV5-1 and TRBJ2-7; 7 nucleotides match TRBD1. Looked up from germline, CDR1 is SGHRS and CDR2 is YFSETQ. The CDR3 consists of 14 residues. The V gene end was trimmed by 0 bases and the J gene end by 3 bases; junction bases not matched to a gene: 3. The CDR3 spells CASSLGDSGYEQYF. The CDR3 DNA reads as TGCGCCAGCAGCTTGGGGGACAGTGGCTACGAGCAGTACTTC.

The chain recombines TRBV21-1 with TRBJ2-7; no DNA check was done on the table's D call, TRBD2. TRBV21-1 is a listed pseudogene. The CDR3 covers 16 residues. CDR3 DNA sequence: TGTGCCAGCAGCAAAGCGCCTGAGGGGGGGGACGACGAGCAGTACTTC. It encodes CASSKAPEGGDDEQYF.

The chain has TRBV9 and TRBJ2-3; D is undetermined. In germline, CDR1 is SGDLS, CDR2 YYNGEE. This CDR3 has 14 residues. The V end was cut by 3 bases, the J end by 1 base, with 9 bases between. The DNA for the CDR3 is TGTGCCAGCAGCGCATCCGCCGGCACAGATACGCAGTATTTT. Translating it yields CASSASAGTDTQYF.

This chain joins TRBV28 and TRBJ2-3, with 9 bases fitting TRBD2. The CDR3 has 17 amino acids. Germline V CDR1 and CDR2: MDHEN, SYDVKM. Trimming cost V 4 bases and J 2 bases; bases outside gene matches: 10. The CDR3 here is CASSSTSTSGDTDTQYF. The CDR3 DNA sequence: TGTGCCAGCAGTTCTACATCGACTAGCGGAGACACAGATACGCAGTATTTT.

The J gene is TRBJ1-1, the V gene TRBV29-1, with a weak D call TRBD1 (6 bases). In germline, CDR1 is SQVTM, CDR2 ANQGSEA. Trimming removed 4 bases from V and 1 base from J, with 10 bases in between. This CDR3 is built from 13 residues. The CDR3 bases are TGCAGCGTTGTTTTCAGGGGGAACACTGAAGCTTTCTTT. Its protein is CSVVFRGNTEAFF.

The chain links TRBV6-1 to TRBJ2-5; 7 positions match TRBD2. Germline CDR1 reads MNHNS; CDR2 reads SASEGT. The CDR3 contains 13 residues. Trimming took 8 bases from V and 4 from J; bases not matched to a gene: 7. CDR3 bases: TGTGCCAGCGGGAGGGAGGGAGGAGAGACCCAGTACTTC. Its protein is CASGREGGETQYF.

This clone was seen just once. The chain carries TRBV27 and TRBJ1-1; TRBD1 matches 10 bases. Per germline, CDR1 MNHEY and CDR2 SMNVEV (reference sequence). The CDR3 is 13 amino acids. With V trimmed by 5 bases and J by 9 bases, 6 bases remained unmatched. CDR3 sequence reads: CASSPTGGQKAFF. CDR3 nucleotide sequence: TGTGCCAGCAGTCCGACAGGGGGCCAAAAAGCTTTCTTT.

This chain joins TRBV5-5 and TRBJ2-5, with a possible D match to TRBD2 (5 bases). CDR1 and CDR2 from the germline V gene are SGHKS and YYEKEE (reference sequence). Trimming left V 4 bases short and J 5 bases short, with 12 bases between. The CDR3 has 13 residues. CDR3 protein: CASSQLVRETQYF. The CDR3 DNA is TGTGCCAGCAGCCAACTAGTTCGGGAGACCCAGTACTTC.

V and J are TRBV19 and TRBJ1-4; the match to TRBD1 covers 7 bases. The CDR3 contains 15 residues. Germline V lookup: CDR1 LNHDA, CDR2 SQIVND (reference sequence). J gave up 7 bases and V 5 bases, and 10 bases lay outside the gene matches. The CDR3 loop is CASSVTRDRIEKLFF. The DNA of the CDR3 is TGTGCCAGTAGTGTTACCCGGGACAGAATTGAAAAACTGTTTTTT.

This chain joins TRBV28 and TRBJ1-1; D perhaps matches TRBD1 (6 bases). V was shortened by 4 bases and J by 4 bases, with 25 bases between the two germline ends. CDR3 length equals 18 residues. Germline CDR1 and CDR2: MDHEN and SYDVKM. CDR3 amino acids: CASSSVMVGGEKVTEAFF. In nucleotides, the CDR3 is TGTGCCAGCAGTTCAGTTATGGTGGGGGGCGAAAAGGTCACTGAAGCTTTCTTT.

The V and J genes are TRBV5-8 and TRBJ2-1; 7 bases are a match to TRBD1. This CDR3 comprises 15 residues. In germline, CDR1 is SGHTS, CDR2 YDEGEE. V lost 4 bases to trimming and J lost 1 base; unmatched junction nucleotides: 5. The CDR3 loop reads CASSPDRASYNEQFF. DNA for the CDR3: TGTGCCAGCAGCCCAGACAGGGCTTCCTACAATGAGCAGTTCTTC.

The V call is TRBV7-8, the J call TRBJ1-5; no firm D call. Trimming shortened V by 5 bases and J by 5 bases, and 10 bases separated the two germline ends. There are 13 residues in the CDR3. CDR1 is SGHVS and CDR2 is FQNEAQ in the germline V gene. The CDR3 nucleotides read TGTGCCAGCAGCCAAAGGTGGGATCAGCCCCAGCATTTT. It is translated as CASSQRWDQPQHF. Variable domain in full (rest from reference TRBV7-8 and TRBJ1-5): GAGVSQSPRYKVAKRGQDVALRCDPISGHVSLFWYQQALGQGPEFLTYFQNEAQLDKSGLPSDRFFAERPEGSVSTLKIQRTQQEDSAVYLCASSQRWDQPQHFGDGTRLSIL.

The chain uses TRBV6-1 and TRBJ2-7; 7 bases map to TRBD1. After removal of 6 bases from V and 5 bases from J, the junction contained 1 base not matched to a gene. The CDR3 contains 11 residues. Germline CDR1 and CDR2: MNHNS and SASEGT. The CDR3 here is CASSQGDEQYF. The CDR3 region has the DNA TGTGCCAGCAGCCAGGGGGACGAGCAGTACTTC.

The chain couples TRBV28 to TRBJ1-1; possibly TRBD1 for D (6 bases). Germline lookup yields CDR1 MDHEN and CDR2 SYDVKM. V shed 3 bases and J shed 1 base, with 15 bases lying between them. The length of the CDR3 is 16 residues. The CDR3 protein is CASSLFLTGTNTEAFF. In DNA form, the CDR3 reads TGTGCCAGCAGTTTGTTCCTCACAGGGACGAACACTGAAGCTTTCTTT.

The genes are TRBV6-1 and TRBJ2-7, with TRBD2 matching over 11 bases. Trimming cost V 7 bases and J 4 bases; bases outside gene matches: 6. This CDR3 region has 14 residues. The germline V gene has CDR1 MNHNS and CDR2 SASEGT. This CDR3 is CASKTSGITYEQYF. The CDR3 DNA follows: TGTGCCAGCAAGACTAGCGGGATCACTTACGAGCAGTACTTC.

The rearrangement uses TRBV27 and TRBJ2-1; TRBD2 matches 12 bases. The CDR3 loop spans 14 amino acids. V trimming: 3 bases; J trimming: 9 bases; junction bases outside the gene matches: 3. CDR1 and CDR2 from the germline V gene are MNHEY and SMNVEV (reference sequence). CDR3 loop: CASSLLAGGSEQFF. CDR3 bases: TGTGCCAGCAGTTTGCTAGCGGGGGGGAGTGAGCAGTTCTTC.

The chain links TRBV12-2 to TRBJ1-4; the DNA was not used to check the table's D call, TRBD1. TRBV12-2 corresponds to a pseudogene. The CDR3 loop spans 15 amino acids. Here the CDR3 DNA reads TGTGCAAGTCGCCCTCAGACCAGGATGTTTGAAAAACTGTTTTTT. Amino acid sequence: CASRPQTRMFEKLFF.

The V and J genes are TRBV7-9 and TRBJ2-5; maybe TRBD1 (6 bases). The length of the CDR3 is 13 residues. V dropped 5 bases and J dropped 11 bases, with 18 bases sitting between them. Germline V gives CDR1 SEHNR, CDR2 FQNEAQ (reference sequence). CDR3 residues: CASSPPIQGPQYF. CDR3 nucleotide sequence: TGTGCCAGCAGCCCACCGATACAGGGCCCGCAGTACTTC. The entire variable domain, with the rest obtained from reference TRBV7-9 and TRBJ2-5, is as follows: DTGVSQNPRHKITKRGQNVTFRCDPISEHNRLYWYRQTLGQGPEFLTYFQNEAQLEKSRLLSDRFSAERPKGSFSTLEIQRTEQGDSAMYLCASSPPIQGPQYFGPGTRLLVL.

The CDR3 DNA follows: TGTGCCACCCAATCCACAACTACTGCGAACTCTGGGGCCAACGTCCTGACTTTC. Protein sequence: CATQSTTTANSGANVLTF. J is TRBJ2-6 and V is TRBV27; D is undetermined. The CDR3 is 18 residues long. Trimming shortened V by 10 bases and J by 0 bases, and 22 bases separated the two germline ends. Per the germline V gene, CDR1 is MNHEY and CDR2 is SMNVEV (reference sequence).

This clone appeared once. This sequence joins TRBV7-2 and TRBJ2-3, with 12 bases matching TRBD2. The V gene's germline CDR1 is SGHTA and CDR2 FQGNSA. The junction had 12 bases not matched to a gene; V was cut back by 4 bases and J by 4 bases. The CDR3 sequence is 18 residues long. The CDR3, as DNA: TGTGCCAGCAGCTCCCCCGGACTAGCGGGGTTTCGGGCAGATACGCAGTATTTT. Residues: CASSSPGLAGFRADTQYF.

This chain links TRBV10-3 with TRBJ2-1; D may be TRBD2 (7 bases). The V end lost 8 bases, the J end lost 10 bases, and 9 bases lay between the germline ends. This CDR3 is built from 10 residues. From germline, CDR1 is ENHRY and CDR2 SYGVKD. CDR3 loop: CAIGGAEQFF. The CDR3, as DNA: TGTGCCATCGGGGGGGCGGAGCAGTTCTTC.